This T cell receptor beta chain was observed in a study of naive and memory T cell subsets. Study-level findings and limits: This RNA-based method may be sensitive to activation-related transcript changes.

The table lists this clonotype with many counts. The antigen remains unidentified. Germline CDR1 is DFQATT and CDR2 is SNEGSKA (reference sequence). Trimming shortened V by 1 base and J by 8 bases, and 8 bases separated the two germline ends. The CDR3 extends over 11 amino acids. The library had UMIs added by 3' ligation of an oligonucleotide to TCR cDNA. Unsorted total RNA, roughly 1 to 1,100 ng, was DNase treated before reverse transcription. Four PCR rounds used nested alpha and beta constant region primers plus the SP2 primer. Reverse transcription of blood and skin TCR RNA was primed at alpha and beta constant regions. TCRdb independently ran MiXCR on the 5' RACE reads; one entry per CDR3 protein. Here the sample spans 32,000 or so distinct CDR3 sequences, approximately 16% being singletons.

The chain recombines TRBV20-1 with TRBJ1-1, with D maybe TRBD1 (5 bases). This receptor was obtained from a female donor in good health. CDR3 residues: CSARGGGEAFF. The DNA for the CDR3 is TGCAGTGCTAGAGGGGGCGGCGAAGCTTTCTTT.